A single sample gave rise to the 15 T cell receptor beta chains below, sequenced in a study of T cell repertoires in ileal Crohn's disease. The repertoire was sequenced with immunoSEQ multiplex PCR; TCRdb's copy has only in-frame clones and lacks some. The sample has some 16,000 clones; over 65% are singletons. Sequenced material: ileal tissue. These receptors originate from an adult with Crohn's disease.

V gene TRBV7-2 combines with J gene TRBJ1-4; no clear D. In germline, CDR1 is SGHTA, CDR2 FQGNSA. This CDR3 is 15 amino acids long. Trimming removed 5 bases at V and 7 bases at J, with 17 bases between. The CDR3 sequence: CASSLTSGRGEKLFF. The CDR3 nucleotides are TGTGCCAGCAGCCTCACGTCCGGGAGAGGTGAAAAACTGTTTTTT.

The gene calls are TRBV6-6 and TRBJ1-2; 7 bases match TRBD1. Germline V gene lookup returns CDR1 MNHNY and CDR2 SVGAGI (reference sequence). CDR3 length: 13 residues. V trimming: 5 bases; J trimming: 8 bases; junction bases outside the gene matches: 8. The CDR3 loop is CASSAGGLVGYTF. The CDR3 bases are TGTGCCAGCAGTGCAGGGGGACTCGTCGGCTACACCTTC.

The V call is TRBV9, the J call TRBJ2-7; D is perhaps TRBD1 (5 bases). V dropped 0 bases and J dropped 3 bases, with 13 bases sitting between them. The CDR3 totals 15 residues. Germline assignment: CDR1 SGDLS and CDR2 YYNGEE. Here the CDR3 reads CASSVGPGPDYEQYF. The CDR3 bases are TGTGCCAGCAGCGTAGGTCCAGGGCCCGACTACGAGCAGTACTTC.

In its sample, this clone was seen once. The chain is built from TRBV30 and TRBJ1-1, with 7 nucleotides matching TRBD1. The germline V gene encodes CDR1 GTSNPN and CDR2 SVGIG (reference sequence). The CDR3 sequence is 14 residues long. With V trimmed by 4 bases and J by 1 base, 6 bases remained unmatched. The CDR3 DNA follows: TGTGCCTGGACGCCGGGACAGACGAACACTGAAGCTTTCTTT. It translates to CAWTPGQTNTEAFF.

The CDR3 reads CASSPDSTAYGYTF. Here the CDR3 DNA reads TGTGCCAGCTCACCGGACAGCACTGCCTATGGCTACACCTTC. V usage is TRBV18 and J usage is TRBJ1-2; the D gene is possibly TRBD1 (6 bases). The CDR3 length is 14 residues. In germline, CDR1 is KGHSH, CDR2 LQKENI. V shed 3 bases and J shed 4 bases, with 12 bases lying between them.

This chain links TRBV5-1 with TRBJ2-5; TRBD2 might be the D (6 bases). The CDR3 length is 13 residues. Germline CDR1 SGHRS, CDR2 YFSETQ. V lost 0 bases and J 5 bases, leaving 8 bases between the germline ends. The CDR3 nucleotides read TGCGCCAGCAGCTTGGAAGGGAGGGAGACCCAGTACTTC. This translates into CASSLEGRETQYF.

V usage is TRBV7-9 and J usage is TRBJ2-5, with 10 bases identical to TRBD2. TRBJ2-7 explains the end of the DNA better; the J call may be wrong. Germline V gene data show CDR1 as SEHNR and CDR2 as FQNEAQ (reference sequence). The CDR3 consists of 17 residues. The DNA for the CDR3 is TGTGCCAGCAGCTTTCTCGCCGGGACTAGCGAACTCTACGAGCAGTACTTC. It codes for CASSFLAGTSELYEQYF.

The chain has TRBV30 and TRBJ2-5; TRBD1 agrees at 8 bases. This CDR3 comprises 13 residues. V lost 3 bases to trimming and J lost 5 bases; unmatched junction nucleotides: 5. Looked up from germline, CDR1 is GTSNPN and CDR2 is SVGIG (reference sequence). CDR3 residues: CAWSQDREETQYF. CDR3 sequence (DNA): TGTGCCTGGAGCCAGGACAGGGAGGAGACCCAGTACTTC.

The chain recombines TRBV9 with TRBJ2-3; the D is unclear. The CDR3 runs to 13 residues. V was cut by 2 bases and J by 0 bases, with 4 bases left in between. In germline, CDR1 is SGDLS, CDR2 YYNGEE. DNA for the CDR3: TGTGCCAGCAGCGTCCCTAGCACAGATACGCAGTATTTT. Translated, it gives CASSVPSTDTQYF.

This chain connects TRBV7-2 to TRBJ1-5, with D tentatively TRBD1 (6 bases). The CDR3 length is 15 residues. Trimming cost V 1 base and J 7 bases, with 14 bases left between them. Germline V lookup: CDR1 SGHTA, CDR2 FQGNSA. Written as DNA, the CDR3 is TGTGCCAGCAGCTTAGAGGGGGGGGGCGGCCAGCCCCAGCATTTT. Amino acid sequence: CASSLEGGGGQPQHF.

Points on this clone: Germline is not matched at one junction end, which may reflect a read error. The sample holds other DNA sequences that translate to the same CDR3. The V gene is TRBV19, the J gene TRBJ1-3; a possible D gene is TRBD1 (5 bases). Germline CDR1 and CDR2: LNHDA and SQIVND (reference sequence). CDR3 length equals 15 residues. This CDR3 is CASTPGHSSGNTIYF. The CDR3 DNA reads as TGCGCCAGTACCCCAGGACACAGCTCTGGAAACACCATATATTTT.

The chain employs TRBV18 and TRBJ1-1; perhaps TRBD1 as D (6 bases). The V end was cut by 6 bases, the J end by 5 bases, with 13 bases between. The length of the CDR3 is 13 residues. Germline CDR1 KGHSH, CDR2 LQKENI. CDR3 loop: CASSAGGWTEAFF. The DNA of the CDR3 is TGTGCCAGCTCCGCTGGGGGCTGGACTGAAGCTTTCTTT.

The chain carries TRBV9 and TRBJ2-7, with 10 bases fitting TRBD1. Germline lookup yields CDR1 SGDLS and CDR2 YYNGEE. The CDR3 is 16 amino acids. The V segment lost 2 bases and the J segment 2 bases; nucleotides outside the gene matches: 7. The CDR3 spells CASSVQPGTGAYEQYF. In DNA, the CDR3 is TGTGCCAGCAGCGTTCAACCCGGGACAGGGGCCTACGAGCAGTACTTC.

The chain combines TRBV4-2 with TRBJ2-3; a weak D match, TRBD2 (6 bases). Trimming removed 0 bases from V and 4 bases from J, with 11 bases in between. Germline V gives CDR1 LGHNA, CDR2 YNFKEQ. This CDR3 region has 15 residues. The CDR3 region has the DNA TGTGCCAGCAGCCAAGAAGGGACTGAGTCAGATACGCAGTATTTT. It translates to CASSQEGTESDTQYF.

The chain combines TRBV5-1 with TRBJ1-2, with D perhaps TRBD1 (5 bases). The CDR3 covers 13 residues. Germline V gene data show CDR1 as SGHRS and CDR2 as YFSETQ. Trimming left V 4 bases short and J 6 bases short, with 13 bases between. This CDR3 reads CASSGAVGNGYTF. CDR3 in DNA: TGCGCCAGCAGCGGGGCGGTGGGGAATGGCTACACCTTC.